The clone carrying this TCR beta chain has more than one count but fewer than ten. Its target is unknown. Germline V gene lookup returns CDR1 MDHEN and CDR2 SYDVKM. CDR3 length equals 15 residues. Trimming shortened V by 6 bases and J by 1 base, and 15 bases separated the two germline ends. The sample originates from a study of beta chain features in type 1 diabetes. Each sorted population was over 95% pure. General observations from the study: Insertions at VDJ junctions were less frequent in type 1 diabetes patients. These patients also deleted more nucleotides at the same junctions. Type 1 diabetes patients had moderately but significantly shorter TCRB CDR3s in all four CD4+ subsets. Comparison showed that naive, central memory and Treg TCRB repertoires appeared more similar among patients than among healthy donors.

Sequencing targeted expressed TCRB transcripts, as all isolated RNA had been reverse transcribed. Naive, central memory and regulatory T cell samples averaged roughly 3.8 million reads. The repertoire was sequenced with immunoSEQ multiplex PCR; TCRdb's copy has only in-frame clones and lacks some. This repertoire shows a few hundred thousand clones, 15% found once; its top ten account for approximately 0.015%. The J gene is TRBJ2-5, the V gene TRBV28, with D possibly TRBD1 on 6 matching bases. What was sequenced was naive CD4+ T cells from blood. The clonotype originates from a man between 18 and 35 years old with type 1 diabetes. The CDR3 reads CASRTGGQLQETQYF. Here the CDR3 DNA reads TGTGCCAGCAGGACCGGAGGACAGCTCCAAGAGACCCAGTACTTC.